The rows below give T cell receptor beta chains drawn from one sample of a study of control samples from healthy donors and cancer patients. The table came from immunoSEQ multiplex PCR; TCRdb's copy has only in-frame clones and leaves some out. The sample includes 90,000 to 150,000 clones, 89% of them seen just once. The sample comprised blood. The receptor source for this set is a man aged 50-60 years in good health. Each CDR3 is given without its conserved first and last residue. The order of the fields is V gene, J gene, CDR3 protein.

v_call: TRBV3-1/TRBV3-2; j_call: TRBJ1-1; cdr3_aa: ASSHRDKGVRREAF
v_call: TRBV6-6; j_call: TRBJ1-2; cdr3_aa: ASSRAVPYGYT
v_call: TRBV6-2/TRBV6-3; j_call: TRBJ2-7; cdr3_aa: ASSYLTYTYEQY
v_call: TRBV7-2; j_call: TRBJ1-1; cdr3_aa: ASSPMAGMNTEAF
v_call: TRBV6-2/TRBV6-3; j_call: TRBJ1-3; cdr3_aa: ASNPIRVSGNTIY
v_call: TRBV3-1/TRBV3-2; j_call: TRBJ1-2; cdr3_aa: ASSQVAGNYGYT
v_call: TRBV19; j_call: TRBJ1-1; cdr3_aa: ASSILPGQGSTEAF
v_call: TRBV6-5; j_call: TRBJ1-1; cdr3_aa: ASSREAGVETEAF
v_call: TRBV6-5; j_call: TRBJ2-7; cdr3_aa: ASSFSQGPYEQY
v_call: TRBV11-2; j_call: TRBJ1-2; cdr3_aa: ASSLGTGAGYT
v_call: TRBV5-4; j_call: TRBJ1-1; cdr3_aa: ASRPTYGADTEAF
v_call: TRBV2; j_call: TRBJ1-5; cdr3_aa: ASSADPNQPQH
v_call: TRBV19; j_call: TRBJ1-5; cdr3_aa: ASSWTLGSNQPQH
v_call: TRBV5-4; j_call: TRBJ2-3; cdr3_aa: ASSLDRGPDTQY
v_call: TRBV6-2/TRBV6-3; j_call: TRBJ2-3; cdr3_aa: ASSYFQGGTDTQY
v_call: TRBV27; j_call: TRBJ2-7; cdr3_aa: ASSFAPGGEQY
v_call: TRBV19; j_call: TRBJ2-3; cdr3_aa: ASSIAGGSTDTQY